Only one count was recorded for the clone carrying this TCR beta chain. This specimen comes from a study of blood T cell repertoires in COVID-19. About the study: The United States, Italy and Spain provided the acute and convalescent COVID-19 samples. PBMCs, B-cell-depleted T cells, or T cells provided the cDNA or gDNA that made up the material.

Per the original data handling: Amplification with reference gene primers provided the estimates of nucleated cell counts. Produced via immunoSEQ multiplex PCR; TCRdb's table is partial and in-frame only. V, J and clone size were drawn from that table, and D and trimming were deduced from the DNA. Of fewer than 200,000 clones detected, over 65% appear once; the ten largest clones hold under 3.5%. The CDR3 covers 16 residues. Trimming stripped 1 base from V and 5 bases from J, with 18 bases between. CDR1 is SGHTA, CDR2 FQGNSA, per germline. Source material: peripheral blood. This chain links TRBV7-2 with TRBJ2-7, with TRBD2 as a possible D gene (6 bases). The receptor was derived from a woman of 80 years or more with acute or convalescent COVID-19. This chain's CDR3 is CASSLGAGRRANEQYF. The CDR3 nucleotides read TGTGCCAGCAGCTTAGGTGCAGGACGGAGGGCGAACGAGCAGTACTTC.